The clone carrying this T cell receptor (beta chain) has just one count. This sample is drawn from a study of cytomegalovirus exposure and HLA in healthy donors. The CDR3 length is 13 residues. Germline CDR1 reads LGHNA; CDR2 reads YSLEER. V was pared by 2 bases and J by 12 bases, with 7 bases of the junction left unmatched. PCR primers comprised 60 Vbeta and 13 Jbeta primers. The method was immunoSEQ multiplex PCR; TCRdb's version includes in-frame clones alone and lacks a portion of them. There are about 160,000 clones in the sample; approximately 88% occur only once, and around 0.93% lies in the top ten.

The specimen was PBMCs. This sequence was found in a man under 40 in good health and CMV-seronegative. The gene calls are TRBV4-3 and TRBJ2-3, with 8 nucleotides matching TRBD1. Written as DNA, the CDR3 is TGCGCCAGCAGCCAAACAGGGGGTTCCATCCAGTATTTT. As protein: CASSQTGGSIQYF.